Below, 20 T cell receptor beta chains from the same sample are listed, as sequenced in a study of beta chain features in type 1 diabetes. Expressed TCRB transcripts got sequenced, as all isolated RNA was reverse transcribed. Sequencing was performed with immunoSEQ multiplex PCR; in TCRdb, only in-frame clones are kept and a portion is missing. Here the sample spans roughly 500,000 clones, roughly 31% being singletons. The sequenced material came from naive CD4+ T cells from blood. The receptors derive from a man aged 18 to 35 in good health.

This CDR3 is CSALAGESYNEQFF. CDR3 in DNA: TGCAGCGCCTTAGCGGGAGAGTCCTACAATGAGCAGTTCTTC. The rearrangement links TRBV29-1 to TRBJ2-1; the match to TRBD2 covers 9 bases. Trimming removed 7 bases from V and 1 base from J; junction bases left unmatched: 5. Germline V lookup: CDR1 SQVTM, CDR2 ANQGSEA. This CDR3 region has 14 residues.

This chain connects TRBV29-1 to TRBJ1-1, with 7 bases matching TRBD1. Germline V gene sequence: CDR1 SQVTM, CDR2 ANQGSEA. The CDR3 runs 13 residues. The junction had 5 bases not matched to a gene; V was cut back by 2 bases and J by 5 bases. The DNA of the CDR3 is TGCAGCGTTGAACGGGAGGGGGCGACTGAAGCTTTCTTT. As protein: CSVEREGATEAFF. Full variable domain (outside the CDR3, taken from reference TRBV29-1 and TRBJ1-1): SAVISQKPSRDICQRGTSLTIQCQVDSQVTMMFWYRQQPGQSLTLIATANQGSEATYESGFVIDKFPISRPNLTFSTLTVSNMSPEDSSIYLCSVEREGATEAFFGQGTRLTVV.

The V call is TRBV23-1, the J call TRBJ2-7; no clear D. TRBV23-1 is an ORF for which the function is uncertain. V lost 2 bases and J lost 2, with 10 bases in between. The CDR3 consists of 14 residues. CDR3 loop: CASSQPDKAYEQYF. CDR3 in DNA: TGCGCCAGCAGTCAACCTGACAAGGCCTACGAGCAGTACTTC.

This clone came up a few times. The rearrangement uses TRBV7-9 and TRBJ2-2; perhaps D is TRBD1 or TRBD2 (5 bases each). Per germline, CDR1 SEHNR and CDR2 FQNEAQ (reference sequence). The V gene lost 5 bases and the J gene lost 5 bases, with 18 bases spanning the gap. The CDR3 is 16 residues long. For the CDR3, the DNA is TGTGCCAGCAGCCCCATCCGGGGCATGGTGACCGGGGAGCTGTTTTTT. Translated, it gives CASSPIRGMVTGELFF.

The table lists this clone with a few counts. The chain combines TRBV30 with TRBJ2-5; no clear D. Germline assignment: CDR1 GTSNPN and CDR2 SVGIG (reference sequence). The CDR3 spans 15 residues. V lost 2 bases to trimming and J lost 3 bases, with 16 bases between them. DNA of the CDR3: TGTGCCTGGAGTAAAGGGTTTTGGATCGAAGAGACCCAGTACTTC. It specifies CAWSKGFWIEETQYF.

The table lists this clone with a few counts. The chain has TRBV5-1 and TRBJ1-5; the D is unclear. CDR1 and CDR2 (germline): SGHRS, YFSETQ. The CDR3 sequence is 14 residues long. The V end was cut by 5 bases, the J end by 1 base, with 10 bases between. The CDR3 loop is CASSPGSSNQPQHF. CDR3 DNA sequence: TGCGCCAGCAGTCCCGGGTCGAGCAATCAGCCCCAGCATTTT.

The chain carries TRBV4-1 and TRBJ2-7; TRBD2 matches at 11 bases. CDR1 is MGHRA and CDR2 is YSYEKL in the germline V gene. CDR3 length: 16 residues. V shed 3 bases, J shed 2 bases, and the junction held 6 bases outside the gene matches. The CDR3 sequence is CASSHQLAGEPYEQYF. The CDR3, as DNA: TGCGCCAGCAGCCATCAACTAGCGGGAGAACCCTACGAGCAGTACTTC.

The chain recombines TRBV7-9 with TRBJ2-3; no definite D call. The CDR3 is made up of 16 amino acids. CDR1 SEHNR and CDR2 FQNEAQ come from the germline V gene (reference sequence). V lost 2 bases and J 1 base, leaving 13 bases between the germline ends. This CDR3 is CASSLRAAGGTDTQYF. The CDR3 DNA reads TGTGCCAGCAGCTTAAGGGCTGCTGGGGGCACAGATACGCAGTATTTT.

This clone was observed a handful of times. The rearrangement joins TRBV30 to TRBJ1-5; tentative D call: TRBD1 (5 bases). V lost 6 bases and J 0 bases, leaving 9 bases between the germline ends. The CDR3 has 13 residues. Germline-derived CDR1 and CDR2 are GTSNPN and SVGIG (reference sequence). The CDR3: CACSDSSNQPQHF. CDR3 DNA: TGTGCCTGCTCCGACAGTAGCAATCAGCCCCAGCATTTT.

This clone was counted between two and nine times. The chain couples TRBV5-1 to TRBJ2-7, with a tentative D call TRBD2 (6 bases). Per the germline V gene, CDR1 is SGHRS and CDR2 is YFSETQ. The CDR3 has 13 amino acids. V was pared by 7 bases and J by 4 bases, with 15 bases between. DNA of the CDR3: TGCGCCAGCCGTCGGGACTCCGAATACGAGCAGTACTTC. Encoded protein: CASRRDSEYEQYF. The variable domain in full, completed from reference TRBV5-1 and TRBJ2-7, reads KAGVTQTPRYLIKTRGQQVTLSCSPISGHRSVSWYQQTPGQGLQFLFEYFSETQRNKGNFPGRFSGRQFSNSRSEMNVSTLELGDSALYLCASRRDSEYEQYFGPGTRLTVT.

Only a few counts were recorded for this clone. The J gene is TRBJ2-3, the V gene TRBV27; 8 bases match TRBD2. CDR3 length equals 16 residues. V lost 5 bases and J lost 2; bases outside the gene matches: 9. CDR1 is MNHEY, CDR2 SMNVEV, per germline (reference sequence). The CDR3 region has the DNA TGTGCCAGCAGTCGTGCTAGCGGGCGGGTCACAGATACGCAGTATTTT. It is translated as CASSRASGRVTDTQYF.

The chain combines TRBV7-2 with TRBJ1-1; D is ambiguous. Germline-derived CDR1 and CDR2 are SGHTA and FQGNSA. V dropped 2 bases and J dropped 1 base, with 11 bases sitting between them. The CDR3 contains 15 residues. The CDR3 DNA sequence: TGTGCCAGCAGCTTACTGGGGATAGGGAACACTGAAGCTTTCTTT. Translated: CASSLLGIGNTEAFF.

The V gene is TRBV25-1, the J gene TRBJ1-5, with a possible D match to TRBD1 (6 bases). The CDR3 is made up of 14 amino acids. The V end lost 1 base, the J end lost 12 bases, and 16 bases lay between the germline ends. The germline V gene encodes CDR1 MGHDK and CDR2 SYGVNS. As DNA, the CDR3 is TGTGCCAGCAGTGAATGGTGGACAGACCTCTACCAGCATTTT. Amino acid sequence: CASSEWWTDLYQHF.

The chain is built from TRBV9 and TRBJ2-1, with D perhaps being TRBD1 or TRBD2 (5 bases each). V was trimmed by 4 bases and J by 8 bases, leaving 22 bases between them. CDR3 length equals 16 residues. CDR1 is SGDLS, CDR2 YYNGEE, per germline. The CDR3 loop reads CASSTRATGTGHEQFF. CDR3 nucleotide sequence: TGTGCCAGCAGCACCCGTGCCACCGGGACCGGGCATGAGCAGTTCTTC.

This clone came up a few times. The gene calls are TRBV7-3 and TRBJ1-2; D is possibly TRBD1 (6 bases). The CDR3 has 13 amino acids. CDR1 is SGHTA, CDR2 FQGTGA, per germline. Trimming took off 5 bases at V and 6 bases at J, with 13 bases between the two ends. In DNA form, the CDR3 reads TGTGCCAGCAGCCCCACAGGGTTGGATGGCTACACCTTC. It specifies CASSPTGLDGYTF.

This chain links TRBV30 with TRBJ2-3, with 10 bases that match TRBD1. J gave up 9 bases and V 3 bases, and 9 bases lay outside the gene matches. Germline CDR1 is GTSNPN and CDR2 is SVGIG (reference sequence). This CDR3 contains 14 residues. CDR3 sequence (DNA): TGTGCCTGGAGCGCTCGGGACAGGGGAGGAACGCAGTATTTT. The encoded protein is CAWSARDRGGTQYF.

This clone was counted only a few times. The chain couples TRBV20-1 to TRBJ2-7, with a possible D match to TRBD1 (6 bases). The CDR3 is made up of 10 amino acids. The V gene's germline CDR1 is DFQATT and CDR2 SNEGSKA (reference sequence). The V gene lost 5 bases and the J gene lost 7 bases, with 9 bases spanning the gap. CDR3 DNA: TGCAGTGCTGGGACAACGGAGCAGTACTTC. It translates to CSAGTTEQYF.

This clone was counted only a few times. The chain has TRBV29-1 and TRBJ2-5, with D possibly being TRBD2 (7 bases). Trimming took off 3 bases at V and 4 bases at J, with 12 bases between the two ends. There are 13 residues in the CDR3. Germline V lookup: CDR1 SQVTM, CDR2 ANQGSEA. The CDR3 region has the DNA TGCAGCGTTGAGAGGGGGGGTCGAGAGACCCAGTACTTC. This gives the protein CSVERGGRETQYF.

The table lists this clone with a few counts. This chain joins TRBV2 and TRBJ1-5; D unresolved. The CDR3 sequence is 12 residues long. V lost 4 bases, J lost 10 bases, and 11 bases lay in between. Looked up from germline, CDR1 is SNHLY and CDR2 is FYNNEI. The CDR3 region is CASSGHLGPQHF. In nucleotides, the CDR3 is TGTGCCAGCAGTGGACACCTTGGTCCCCAGCATTTT.

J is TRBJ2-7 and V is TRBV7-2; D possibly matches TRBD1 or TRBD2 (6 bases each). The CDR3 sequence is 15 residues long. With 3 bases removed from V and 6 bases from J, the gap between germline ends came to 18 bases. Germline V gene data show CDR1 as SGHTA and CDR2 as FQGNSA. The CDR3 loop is CASSLGTGAQGEQYF. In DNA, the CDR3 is TGTGCCAGCAGCTTGGGGACGGGGGCGCAGGGCGAGCAGTACTTC.